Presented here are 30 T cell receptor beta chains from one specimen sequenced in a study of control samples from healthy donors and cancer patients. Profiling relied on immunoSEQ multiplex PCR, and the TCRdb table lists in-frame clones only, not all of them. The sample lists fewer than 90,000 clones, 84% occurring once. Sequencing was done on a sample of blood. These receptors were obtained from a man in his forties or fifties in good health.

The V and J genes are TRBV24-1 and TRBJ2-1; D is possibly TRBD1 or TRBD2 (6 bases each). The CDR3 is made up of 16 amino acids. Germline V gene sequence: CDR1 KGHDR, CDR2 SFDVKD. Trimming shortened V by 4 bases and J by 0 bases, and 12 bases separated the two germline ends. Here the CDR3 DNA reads TGTGCCACCAGTGACGTTGAGGGGGGCTCCTACAATGAGCAGTTCTTC. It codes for CATSDVEGGSYNEQFF.

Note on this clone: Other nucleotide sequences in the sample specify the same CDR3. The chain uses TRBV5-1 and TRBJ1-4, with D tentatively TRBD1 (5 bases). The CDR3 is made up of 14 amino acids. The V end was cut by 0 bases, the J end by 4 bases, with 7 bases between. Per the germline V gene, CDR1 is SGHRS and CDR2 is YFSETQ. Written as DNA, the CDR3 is TGCGCCAGCAGCTTGGCCCAGGGTAATGAAAAACTGTTTTTT. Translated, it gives CASSLAQGNEKLFF. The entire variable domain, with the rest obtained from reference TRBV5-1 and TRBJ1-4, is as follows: KAGVTQTPRYLIKTRGQQVTLSCSPISGHRSVSWYQQTPGQGLQFLFEYFSETQRNKGNFPGRFSGRQFSNSRSEMNVSTLELGDSALYLCASSLAQGNEKLFFGSGTQLSVL.

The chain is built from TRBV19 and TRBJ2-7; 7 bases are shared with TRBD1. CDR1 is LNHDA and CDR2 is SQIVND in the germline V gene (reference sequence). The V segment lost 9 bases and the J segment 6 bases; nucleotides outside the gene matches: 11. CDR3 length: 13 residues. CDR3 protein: CASRVGAGGEQYF. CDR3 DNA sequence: TGTGCCAGCCGGGTGGGCGCAGGGGGCGAGCAGTACTTC.

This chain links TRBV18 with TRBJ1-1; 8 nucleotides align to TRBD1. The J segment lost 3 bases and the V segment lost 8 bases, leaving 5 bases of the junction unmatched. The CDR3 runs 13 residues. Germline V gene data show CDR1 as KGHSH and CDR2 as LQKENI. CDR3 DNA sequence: TGTGCCAGCGCACAGGGGGGCGACACTGAAGCTTTCTTT. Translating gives CASAQGGDTEAFF.

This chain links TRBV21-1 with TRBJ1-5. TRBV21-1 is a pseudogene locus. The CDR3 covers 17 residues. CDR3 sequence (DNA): TGTGCCAGCAGCAAAGTCCAGGGGGAGGGTGGCAATCAGCCCCAGCATTTT. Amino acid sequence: CASSKVQGEGGNQPQHF.

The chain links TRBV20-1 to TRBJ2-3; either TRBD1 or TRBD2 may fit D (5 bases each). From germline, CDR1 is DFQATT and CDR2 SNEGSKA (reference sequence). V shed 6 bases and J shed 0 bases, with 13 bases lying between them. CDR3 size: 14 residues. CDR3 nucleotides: TGCAGTGCCAGTTGGGACCAGAGCACAGATACGCAGTATTTT. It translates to CSASWDQSTDTQYF.

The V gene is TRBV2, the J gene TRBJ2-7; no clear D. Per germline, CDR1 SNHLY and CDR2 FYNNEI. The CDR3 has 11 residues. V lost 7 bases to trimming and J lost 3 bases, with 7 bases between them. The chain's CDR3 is CASKPIYEQYF. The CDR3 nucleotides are TGTGCCAGCAAACCCATCTACGAGCAGTACTTC.

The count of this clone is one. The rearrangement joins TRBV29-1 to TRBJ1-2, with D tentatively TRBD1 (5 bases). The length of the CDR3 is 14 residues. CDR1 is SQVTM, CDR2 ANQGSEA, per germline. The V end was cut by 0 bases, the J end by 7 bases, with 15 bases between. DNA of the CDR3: TGCAGCGTTGAAGAGGGAATGGGGGATGCTGGCTACACCTTC. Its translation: CSVEEGMGDAGYTF.

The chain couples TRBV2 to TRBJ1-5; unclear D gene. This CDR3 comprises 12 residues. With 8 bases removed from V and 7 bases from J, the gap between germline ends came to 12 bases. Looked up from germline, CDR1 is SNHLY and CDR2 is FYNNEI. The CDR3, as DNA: TGTGCCAGCTCCTCGGGCCAACAGCCCCAGCATTTT. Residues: CASSSGQQPQHF.

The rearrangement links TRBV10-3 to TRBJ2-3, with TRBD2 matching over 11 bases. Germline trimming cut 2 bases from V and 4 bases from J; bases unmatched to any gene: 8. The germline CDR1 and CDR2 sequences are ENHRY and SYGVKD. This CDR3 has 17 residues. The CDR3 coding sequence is TGTGCCATCAGTGAGGTGGGACTAGCGGAAATGGCAGATACGCAGTATTTT. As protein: CAISEVGLAEMADTQYF.

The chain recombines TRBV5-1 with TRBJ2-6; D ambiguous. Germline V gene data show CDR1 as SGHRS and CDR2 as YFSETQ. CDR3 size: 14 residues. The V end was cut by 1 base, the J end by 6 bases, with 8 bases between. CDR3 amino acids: CASSLRSPANVLTF. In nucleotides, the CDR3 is TGCGCCAGCAGCTTGCGGTCCCCGGCCAACGTCCTGACTTTC.

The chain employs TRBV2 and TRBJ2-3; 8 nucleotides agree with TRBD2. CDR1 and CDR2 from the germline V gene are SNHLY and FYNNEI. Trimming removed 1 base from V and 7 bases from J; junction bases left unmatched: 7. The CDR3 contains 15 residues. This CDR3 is CASSEGLAGLYTQYF. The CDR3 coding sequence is TGTGCCAGCAGTGAAGGTCTAGCGGGCCTATATACGCAGTATTTT.

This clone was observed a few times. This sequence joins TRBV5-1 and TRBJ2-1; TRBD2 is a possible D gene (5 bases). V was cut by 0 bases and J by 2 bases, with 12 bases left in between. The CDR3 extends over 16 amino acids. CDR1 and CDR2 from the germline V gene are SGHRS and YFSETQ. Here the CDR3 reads CASSLVDLPTYNEQFF. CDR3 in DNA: TGCGCCAGCAGCTTGGTGGACTTACCCACCTACAATGAGCAGTTCTTC.

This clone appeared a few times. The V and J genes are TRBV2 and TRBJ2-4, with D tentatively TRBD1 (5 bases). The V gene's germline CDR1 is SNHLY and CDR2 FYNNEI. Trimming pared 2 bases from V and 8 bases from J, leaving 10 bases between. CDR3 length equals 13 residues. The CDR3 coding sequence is TGTGCCAGCAGTGAATCAGGGCTGGACATTCAGTACTTC. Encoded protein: CASSESGLDIQYF.

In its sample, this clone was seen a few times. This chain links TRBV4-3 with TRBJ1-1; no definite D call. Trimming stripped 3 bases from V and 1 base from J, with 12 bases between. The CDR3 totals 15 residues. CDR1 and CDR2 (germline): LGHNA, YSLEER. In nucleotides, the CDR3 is TGCGCCAGCAGCCAGACCCTCATTTCGAACACTGAAGCTTTCTTT. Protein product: CASSQTLISNTEAFF.

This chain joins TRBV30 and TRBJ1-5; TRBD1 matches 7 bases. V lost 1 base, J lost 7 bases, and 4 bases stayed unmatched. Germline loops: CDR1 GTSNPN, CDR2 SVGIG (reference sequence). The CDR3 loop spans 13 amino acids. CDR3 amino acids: CAWSGTGQQPQHF. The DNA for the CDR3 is TGTGCCTGGAGTGGGACAGGTCAACAGCCCCAGCATTTT.

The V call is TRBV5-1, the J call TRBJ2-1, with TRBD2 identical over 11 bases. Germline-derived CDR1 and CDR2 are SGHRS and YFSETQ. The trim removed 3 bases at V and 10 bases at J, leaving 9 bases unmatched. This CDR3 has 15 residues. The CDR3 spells CASSSGLADSSEQFF. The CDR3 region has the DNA TGCGCCAGCAGCTCGGGACTAGCGGACAGCTCCGAGCAGTTCTTC.

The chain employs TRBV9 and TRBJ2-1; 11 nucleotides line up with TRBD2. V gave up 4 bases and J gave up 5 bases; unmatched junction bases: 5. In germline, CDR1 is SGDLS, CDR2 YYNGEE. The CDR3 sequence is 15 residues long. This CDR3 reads CASSPSSGRHNEQFF. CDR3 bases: TGTGCCAGCAGCCCCTCTAGCGGGAGGCACAATGAGCAGTTCTTC.

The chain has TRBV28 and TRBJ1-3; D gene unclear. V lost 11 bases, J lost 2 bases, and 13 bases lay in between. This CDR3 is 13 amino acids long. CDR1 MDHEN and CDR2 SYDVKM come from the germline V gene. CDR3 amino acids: CAAAFSTGNTIYF. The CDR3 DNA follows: TGTGCCGCGGCCTTTTCGACTGGAAACACCATATATTTT.

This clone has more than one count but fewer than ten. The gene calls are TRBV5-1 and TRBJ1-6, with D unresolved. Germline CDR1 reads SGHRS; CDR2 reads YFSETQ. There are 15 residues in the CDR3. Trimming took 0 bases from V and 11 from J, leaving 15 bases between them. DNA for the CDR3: TGCGCCAGCAGCTTGGCAGGACCCATAGAGCCACCCCTCCACTTT. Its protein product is CASSLAGPIEPPLHF.

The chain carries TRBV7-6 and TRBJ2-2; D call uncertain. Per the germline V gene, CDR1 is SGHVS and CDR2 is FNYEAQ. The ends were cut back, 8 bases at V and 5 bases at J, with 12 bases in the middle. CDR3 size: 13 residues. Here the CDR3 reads CASSRRATGELFF. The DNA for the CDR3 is TGTGCCAGCTCACGCCGGGCGACCGGGGAGCTGTTTTTT.

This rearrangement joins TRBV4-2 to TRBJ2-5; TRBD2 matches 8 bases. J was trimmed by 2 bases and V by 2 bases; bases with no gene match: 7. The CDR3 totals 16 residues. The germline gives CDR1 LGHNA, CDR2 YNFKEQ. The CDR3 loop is CASSQSRGGTQETQYF. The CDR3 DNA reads TGTGCCAGCAGCCAAAGCCGGGGGGGGACACAAGAGACCCAGTACTTC.

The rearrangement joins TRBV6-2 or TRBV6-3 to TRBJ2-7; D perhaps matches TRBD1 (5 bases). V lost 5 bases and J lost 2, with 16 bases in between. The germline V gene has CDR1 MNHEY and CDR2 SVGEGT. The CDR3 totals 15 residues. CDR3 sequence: CASSTWGHHAYEQYF. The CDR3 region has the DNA TGTGCCAGCAGTACATGGGGCCACCACGCCTACGAGCAGTACTTC.

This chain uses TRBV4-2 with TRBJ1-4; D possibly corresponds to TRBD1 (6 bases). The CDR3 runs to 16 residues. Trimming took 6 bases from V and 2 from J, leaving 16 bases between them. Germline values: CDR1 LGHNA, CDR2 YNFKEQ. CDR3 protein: CASSPNTGTTNEKLFF. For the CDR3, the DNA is TGTGCCAGCAGTCCAAACACAGGGACCACTAATGAAAAACTGTTTTTT.

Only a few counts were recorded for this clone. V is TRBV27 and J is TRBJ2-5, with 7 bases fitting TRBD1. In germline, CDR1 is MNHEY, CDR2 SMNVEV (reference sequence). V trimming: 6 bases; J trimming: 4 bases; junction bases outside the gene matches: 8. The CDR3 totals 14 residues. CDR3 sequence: CASSHRTGGETQYF. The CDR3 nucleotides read TGTGCCAGCAGCCATAGGACAGGCGGAGAGACCCAGTACTTC.

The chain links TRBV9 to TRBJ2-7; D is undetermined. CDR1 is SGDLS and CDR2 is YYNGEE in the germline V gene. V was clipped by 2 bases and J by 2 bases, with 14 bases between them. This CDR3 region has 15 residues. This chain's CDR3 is CASSVQASPTYEQYF. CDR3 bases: TGTGCCAGCAGCGTTCAAGCGAGCCCGACCTACGAGCAGTACTTC.

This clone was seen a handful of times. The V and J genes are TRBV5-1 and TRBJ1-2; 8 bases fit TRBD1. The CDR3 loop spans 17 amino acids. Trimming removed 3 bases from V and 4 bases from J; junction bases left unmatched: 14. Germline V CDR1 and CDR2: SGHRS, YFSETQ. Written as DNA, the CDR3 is TGCGCCAGCAGCTCCGGACAGGGCTACTTGGGGGGCTATGGCTACACCTTC. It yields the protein CASSSGQGYLGGYGYTF.

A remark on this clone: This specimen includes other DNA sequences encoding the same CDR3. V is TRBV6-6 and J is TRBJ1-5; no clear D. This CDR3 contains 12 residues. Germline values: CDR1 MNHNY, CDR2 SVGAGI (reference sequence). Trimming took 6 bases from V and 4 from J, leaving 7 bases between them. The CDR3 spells CASRGGNQPQHF. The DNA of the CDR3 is TGTGCCAGCAGGGGCGGGAATCAGCCCCAGCATTTT.

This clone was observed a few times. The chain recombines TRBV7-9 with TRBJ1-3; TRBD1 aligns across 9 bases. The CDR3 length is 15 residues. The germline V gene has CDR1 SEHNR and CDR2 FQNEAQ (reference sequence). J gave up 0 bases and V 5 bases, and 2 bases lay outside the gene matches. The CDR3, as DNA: TGTGCCAGCAGCCAGGGACAGGGCTCTGGAAACACCATATATTTT. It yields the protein CASSQGQGSGNTIYF.

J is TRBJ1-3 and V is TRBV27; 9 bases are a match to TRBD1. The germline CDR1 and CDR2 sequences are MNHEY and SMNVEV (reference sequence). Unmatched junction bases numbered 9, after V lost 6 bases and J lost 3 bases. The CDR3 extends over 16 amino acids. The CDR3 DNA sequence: TGTGCCAGCAGGGCCTCTACAGGGGGCGGTGGAAACACCATATATTTT. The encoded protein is CASRASTGGGGNTIYF.